The entry below describes one T cell receptor (beta chain). The antigen remains undetermined. This sample stems from a study of CD8+ T cells in alopecia areata. Turning to the study itself: Treatment comprised oral tofacitinib, 5 to 10 mg twice daily, in treated patients.

Extracted RNA was reverse transcribed into cDNA, the sequencing template. The repertoire was sequenced with immunoSEQ multiplex PCR; TCRdb's copy has only in-frame clones and lacks some. The data contain 120,000 or so clones, over 60% of them singletons. Noted treatment: oral pan-JAK inhibitor, 5-10 mg twice daily. V lost 7 bases to trimming and J lost 0 bases, with 13 bases between them. Looked up from germline, CDR1 is ENHRY and CDR2 is SYGVKD. This CDR3 comprises 14 residues. Overall study findings and caveats: Sequence data from scalp samples additionally include resident alphabeta T cells of normal skin.

This chain links TRBV10-3 with TRBJ2-7; either TRBD1 or TRBD2 may fit D (5 bases each). The source is a human donor with alopecia areata. The sequenced sample was CD4+ T cells sorted from blood, obtained at week 4, from a patient treated with tofacitinib. CDR3 loop: CAIIRGSGSYEQYF. CDR3 DNA: TGTGCCATCATCCGGGGCAGCGGCTCCTACGAGCAGTACTTC.